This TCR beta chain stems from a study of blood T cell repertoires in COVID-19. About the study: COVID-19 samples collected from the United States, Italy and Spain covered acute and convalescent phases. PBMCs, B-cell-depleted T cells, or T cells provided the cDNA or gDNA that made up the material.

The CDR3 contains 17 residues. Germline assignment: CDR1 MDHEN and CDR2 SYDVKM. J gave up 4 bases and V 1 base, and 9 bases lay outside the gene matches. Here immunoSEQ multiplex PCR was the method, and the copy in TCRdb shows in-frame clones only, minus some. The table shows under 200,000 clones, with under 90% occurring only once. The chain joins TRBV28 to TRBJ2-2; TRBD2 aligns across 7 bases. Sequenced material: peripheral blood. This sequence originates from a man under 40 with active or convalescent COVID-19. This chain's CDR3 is CASSLYGQRGGTGELFF. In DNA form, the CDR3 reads TGTGCCAGCAGTTTATATGGGCAGCGGGGTGGCACCGGGGAGCTGTTTTTT.